These 21 T cell receptor beta chains were sequenced from one sample in a study of Ad26.COV2.S vaccination and SARS-CoV-2 variants. Clones were read by immunoSEQ multiplex PCR, and TCRdb kept only the in-frame ones, dropping some. The sample lists around 350,000 clones; about 90% were seen once. Source: peripheral blood, taken after recovery from COVID-19. The receptors come from a human donor who had recovered from COVID-19.

The V and J genes are TRBV5-1 and TRBJ1-1; D uncertain. Germline lookup yields CDR1 SGHRS and CDR2 YFSETQ. The CDR3 sequence is 14 residues long. V gave up 1 base and J gave up 1 base, with 8 bases separating them. The CDR3 bases are TGCGCCAGCAGCTTGCCGGGGTCGAACACTGAAGCTTTCTTT. Its protein is CASSLPGSNTEAFF. The variable domain in full, with the rest retrieved from reference TRBV5-1 and TRBJ1-1, is KAGVTQTPRYLIKTRGQQVTLSCSPISGHRSVSWYQQTPGQGLQFLFEYFSETQRNKGNFPGRFSGRQFSNSRSEMNVSTLELGDSALYLCASSLPGSNTEAFFGQGTRLTVV.

The chain is built from TRBV7-6 and TRBJ2-2, with D perhaps being TRBD1 or TRBD2 (5 bases each). Between the trimmed V and J ends, which lost 2 bases and 5 bases, there was a span of 15 bases. The CDR3 has 16 amino acids. The germline V gene has CDR1 SGHVS and CDR2 FNYEAQ. The DNA for the CDR3 is TGTGCCAGCAGCTTAAGGGGAGACTACCTAACCGGGGAGCTGTTTTTT. Its protein product is CASSLRGDYLTGELFF.

V is TRBV7-9 and J is TRBJ1-2; D remains unclear. This CDR3 region has 16 residues. Germline-derived CDR1 and CDR2 are SEHNR and FQNEAQ (reference sequence). Trimming took off 1 base at V and 0 bases at J, with 12 bases between the two ends. The CDR3 loop is CASSLVPGGTNYGYTF. For the CDR3, the DNA is TGTGCCAGCAGCTTAGTACCAGGTGGAACTAACTATGGCTACACCTTC.

The rearrangement links TRBV5-1 to TRBJ1-4; D is undetermined. V lost 4 bases and J 5 bases, leaving 15 bases between the germline ends. Germline V gives CDR1 SGHRS, CDR2 YFSETQ. CDR3 size: 15 residues. Here the CDR3 reads CASSRVPGLNEKLFF. CDR3 coding DNA: TGCGCCAGCAGCCGGGTCCCGGGTCTGAATGAAAAACTGTTTTTT. Together with reference TRBV5-1 and TRBJ1-4, the CDR3 gives the full variable domain: KAGVTQTPRYLIKTRGQQVTLSCSPISGHRSVSWYQQTPGQGLQFLFEYFSETQRNKGNFPGRFSGRQFSNSRSEMNVSTLELGDSALYLCASSRVPGLNEKLFFGSGTQLSVL.

The rearrangement uses TRBV19 and TRBJ1-1; D is undetermined. The CDR3 contains 13 residues. V lost 4 bases and J 4 bases, leaving 10 bases between the germline ends. Germline lookup yields CDR1 LNHDA and CDR2 SQIVND (reference sequence). The CDR3 region is CASSTGLLTEAFF. The CDR3 coding sequence is TGTGCCAGTAGTACGGGCTTGCTCACTGAAGCTTTCTTT.

The chain uses TRBV5-1 and TRBJ1-1, with D hard to call. Trimming stripped 0 bases from V and 2 bases from J, with 8 bases between. The germline V gene encodes CDR1 SGHRS and CDR2 YFSETQ. The CDR3 runs to 14 residues. The CDR3 coding sequence is TGCGCCAGCAGCTTGGGGCCCGTTAACACTGAAGCTTTCTTT. The encoded protein is CASSLGPVNTEAFF.

The CDR3: CASRLAGASTDTQYF. In nucleotides, the CDR3 is TGTGCCAGCAGGCTAGCGGGGGCCTCCACAGATACGCAGTATTTT. The chain joins TRBV6-5 to TRBJ2-3; the match to TRBD2 covers 10 bases. V shed 6 bases, J shed 2 bases, and the junction held 5 bases outside the gene matches. Germline values: CDR1 MNHEY, CDR2 SVGAGI. The CDR3 sequence is 15 residues long.

The chain uses TRBV7-9 and TRBJ1-5; TRBD1 agrees at 7 bases. J lost 3 bases, V lost 10 bases, and 6 bases had no gene match. Germline V gives CDR1 SEHNR, CDR2 FQNEAQ (reference sequence). The CDR3 covers 13 residues. In DNA, the CDR3 is TGTGCCATCCAGACAGGGTTCAATCAGCCCCAGCATTTT. This gives the protein CAIQTGFNQPQHF.

V usage is TRBV14 and J usage is TRBJ1-1; a weak D match, TRBD1 (5 bases). The germline V and J ends were trimmed by 4 bases and 4 bases, with 13 bases remaining between them. CDR3 size: 14 residues. Germline V gene lookup returns CDR1 SGHDN and CDR2 FVKESK. The CDR3 sequence: CASSPGARRTEAFF. For the CDR3, the DNA is TGTGCCAGCAGCCCCGGGGCGCGTCGCACTGAAGCTTTCTTT.

The chain is built from TRBV4-3 and TRBJ1-2; 8 bases map to TRBD1. CDR3 length: 13 amino acids. The V gene's germline CDR1 is LGHNA and CDR2 YSLEER. V shed 5 bases and J 9 bases; nucleotides not matched to a gene: 8. CDR3 coding DNA: TGCGCCAGCAGCTTTCAGGGGGCTGGTAGCTACACCTTC. Translating it yields CASSFQGAGSYTF.

This clone has just one count. The chain is built from TRBV20-1 and TRBJ1-3; no clear D gene. This CDR3 is built from 17 residues. V shed 3 bases and J shed 0 bases, with 18 bases lying between them. The V gene's germline CDR1 is DFQATT and CDR2 SNEGSKA (reference sequence). As DNA, the CDR3 is TGCAGTGCTAGTGGGCTCCCATCTGGGAACTCTGGAAACACCATATATTTT. It encodes CSASGLPSGNSGNTIYF.

The chain joins TRBV6-5 to TRBJ1-1; D remains unclear. Germline V gene sequence: CDR1 MNHEY, CDR2 SVGAGI. V was shortened by 8 bases and J by 2 bases, with 12 bases between the two germline ends. This CDR3 comprises 13 residues. The CDR3 is CASAGDFNTEAFF. In nucleotides, the CDR3 is TGTGCCAGCGCTGGTGACTTCAACACTGAAGCTTTCTTT.

The chain employs TRBV13 and TRBJ2-7, with D perhaps TRBD1 or TRBD2 (7 bases each). The CDR3 sequence is 14 residues long. CDR1 and CDR2 (germline): PRHDT, FYEKMQ (reference sequence). Deletions cut 1 base from V and 5 bases from J, with 12 bases between. For the CDR3, the DNA is TGTGCCAGCAGCTTAGCAGGGGGGGTAGACGAGCAGTACTTC. It specifies CASSLAGGVDEQYF.

The chain links TRBV7-4 to TRBJ2-7; 7 bases align to TRBD1. The CDR3 consists of 15 residues. The ends lost 6 bases at V and 2 bases at J; junction bases unmatched: 10. The germline V gene has CDR1 SGHVT and CDR2 SQSDAQ. The CDR3 region is CASSSRWDSPYEQYF. The CDR3 DNA reads TGTGCCAGCAGTTCCAGATGGGACAGTCCCTACGAGCAGTACTTC.

The chain has TRBV14 and TRBJ2-2; D not resolved. Between the trimmed V and J ends, which lost 0 bases and 5 bases, there was a span of 7 bases. The CDR3 totals 14 residues. Per the germline V gene, CDR1 is SGHDN and CDR2 is FVKESK. The CDR3 here is CASSQERLTGELFF. The CDR3 nucleotides are TGTGCCAGCAGCCAAGAGAGATTGACCGGGGAGCTGTTTTTT.

V is TRBV3-1 (or the pseudogene TRBV3-2) and J is TRBJ1-1; D not certain. Germline V gene data show CDR1 as LGHDT and CDR2 as YNNKEL (reference sequence). Trimming left V 0 bases short and J 5 bases short, with 10 bases between. The CDR3 covers 14 residues. The DNA for the CDR3 is TGTGCCAGCAGCCAAGATTCCTTGTGGACTGAAGCTTTCTTT. Translation gives CASSQDSLWTEAFF.

The table lists this clone with a few counts. The chain carries TRBV5-5 and TRBJ2-7; D possibly corresponds to TRBD1 (5 bases). The germline gives CDR1 SGHKS, CDR2 YYEKEE (reference sequence). The V and J ends lost 2 bases and 4 bases respectively, with 13 bases between them. This CDR3 has 14 amino acids. The CDR3 spells CASSFDDSGYEQYF. DNA of the CDR3: TGTGCCAGCAGCTTCGACGACAGTGGGTACGAGCAGTACTTC.

V usage is TRBV4-1 and J usage is TRBJ2-7; D may be TRBD1 or TRBD2 (5 bases each). Trimming pared 1 base from V and 0 bases from J, leaving 13 bases between. Germline V gene lookup returns CDR1 MGHRA and CDR2 YSYEKL. This CDR3 comprises 16 residues. The CDR3 region is CASSQVRGRNSYEQYF. The CDR3 DNA reads TGCGCCAGCAGCCAAGTACGGGGCCGGAACTCCTACGAGCAGTACTTC.

The chain links TRBV6-1 to TRBJ2-7; D gene unclear. Germline V lookup: CDR1 MNHNS, CDR2 SASEGT. Trimming left V 2 bases short and J 0 bases short, with 11 bases between. The CDR3 is 15 amino acids. The CDR3 DNA reads as TGTGCCAGCAGTGAAACACTACCGAGCTCCTACGAGCAGTACTTC. It is translated as CASSETLPSSYEQYF.

The chain uses TRBV5-1 and TRBJ2-3; the D call may be TRBD1 or TRBD2 (6 bases each). From germline, CDR1 is SGHRS and CDR2 YFSETQ. Deletions cut 3 bases from V and 4 bases from J, with 15 bases between. The CDR3 is 15 residues long. For the CDR3, the DNA is TGCGCCAGCAGCTCCACGGGGGCGAAGTCAGATACGCAGTATTTT. Its protein product is CASSSTGAKSDTQYF.

The chain recombines TRBV4-1 with TRBJ1-2, with D tentatively TRBD1 (5 bases). The CDR3 is 16 residues long. V lost 0 bases and J 3 bases, leaving 14 bases between the germline ends. The germline V gene has CDR1 MGHRA and CDR2 YSYEKL. CDR3 coding DNA: TGCGCCAGCAGCCAAGATGGGGGAGGCAGGTACTATGGCTACACCTTC. Its translation: CASSQDGGGRYYGYTF.